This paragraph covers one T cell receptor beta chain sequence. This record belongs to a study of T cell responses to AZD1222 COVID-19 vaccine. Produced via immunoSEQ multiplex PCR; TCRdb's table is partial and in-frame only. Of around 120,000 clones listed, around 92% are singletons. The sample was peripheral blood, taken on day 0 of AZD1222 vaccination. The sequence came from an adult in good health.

The CDR3 region has the DNA TGTGCCAGCTCACCCACCCATTGGTCCGGGGGGCGCGTCGTGAACACCGGGGAGCTGTTTTTT. Amino acids: CASSPTHWSGGRVVNTGELFF. The chain recombines TRBV18 with TRBJ2-2, with a weak D call TRBD2 (7 bases). Germline loops: CDR1 KGHSH, CDR2 LQKENI. This CDR3 comprises 21 residues. V was pared by 3 bases and J by 1 base, with 27 bases between.